The 16 T cell receptor beta chains presented below share a single source sample, sequenced in a study of CD8+CD57+ T cells in acquired aplastic anemia. Genomic DNA acted as the template from which TCR beta VDJ combination and CDR3 sequence profiling were carried out. From the reads, TCRdb called clonotypes with MiXCR, one entry per CDR3 protein. Of around 430,000 distinct CDR3 sequences listed, about a third were seen once; the top ten hold less than 0.85%. By flow cytometry, patients selected for sequencing had shown an expansion of CD8+CD57+ cells. The source material was sorted CD4+, CD8+, or CD8+CD57+ T cells (not recorded which) from PBMCs. The receptors were gathered from a human donor with aplastic anemia.

This chain joins TRBV2 and TRBJ1-5; tentative D call: TRBD1 (5 bases). The V end lost 6 bases, the J end lost 11 bases, and 20 bases lay between the germline ends. This CDR3 region has 14 residues. The germline gives CDR1 SNHLY, CDR2 FYNNEI. The CDR3 DNA reads TGTGCCAGCAGACCAGGGACTGAGAATAGGTCCCAGCATTTT. This encodes CASRPGTENRSQHF.

The rearrangement uses TRBV20-1 and TRBJ2-2, with 7 bases that match TRBD1. This CDR3 spans 15 amino acids. Germline V gives CDR1 DFQATT, CDR2 SNEGSKA (reference sequence). J lost 0 bases, V lost 6 bases, and 7 bases had no gene match. The CDR3 sequence: CSAADRRTNTGELFF. The CDR3 DNA reads as TGCAGTGCCGCGGACAGGCGAACGAACACCGGGGAGCTGTTTTTT.

This clonotype was seen repeatedly, ten times or more. The CDR3 coding sequence is TGTGCCAGCAGCGCGGGACAGATTGGAGAGACCCAGTACTTC. This gives the protein CASSAGQIGETQYF. V and J are TRBV7-8 and TRBJ2-5, with a possible D match to TRBD1 (7 bases). CDR3 length: 14 amino acids. Germline V gene data show CDR1 as SGHVS and CDR2 as FQNEAQ. Trimming removed 5 bases at V and 4 bases at J, with 14 bases between.

This clonotype was found many times. The chain links TRBV2 to TRBJ2-7; D is tentatively TRBD1 or TRBD2 (5 bases each). Trimming cost V 5 bases and J 2 bases, with 13 bases left between them. Germline V gives CDR1 SNHLY, CDR2 FYNNEI. The CDR3 sequence is 14 residues long. CDR3 sequence (DNA): TGTGCCAGCAGTCGGGACGGGGAGACCTACGAGCAGTACTTC. Its translation: CASSRDGETYEQYF.

This clonotype turned up a few times. V and J are TRBV2 and TRBJ2-1, with 7 bases matching TRBD1. Germline loops: CDR1 SNHLY, CDR2 FYNNEI. The CDR3 is 15 amino acids. After removal of 6 bases from V and 2 bases from J, the junction contained 7 bases not matched to a gene. In nucleotides, the CDR3 is TGTGCCAGCAGCCCTTTCCAGGGGGCCTACAATGAGCAGTTCTTC. This sequence encodes CASSPFQGAYNEQFF.

In this sample, this clonotype turned up many times. This chain links TRBV6-1 with TRBJ1-6; D is perhaps TRBD1 (6 bases). This CDR3 is 13 amino acids long. Trimming removed 5 bases at V and 6 bases at J, with 8 bases between. Germline V gene lookup returns CDR1 MNHNS and CDR2 SASEGT. In DNA, the CDR3 is TGTGCCAGCAGTCCGGACAGTAATTCACCCCTCCACTTT. Encoded protein: CASSPDSNSPLHF.

The CDR3 loop is CAIPGDLENEQYF. In nucleotides, the CDR3 is TGTGCCATCCCAGGGGACCTTGAGAACGAGCAGTACTTC. The chain joins TRBV24-1 to TRBJ2-7, with D perhaps matching TRBD1 (6 bases). The V gene's germline CDR1 is KGHDR and CDR2 SFDVKD. V was shortened by 11 bases and J by 5 bases, with 18 bases between the two germline ends. This CDR3 comprises 13 residues.

This clonotype was seen at least ten times. J is TRBJ1-1 and V is TRBV27, with D unresolved. Germline CDR1 is MNHEY and CDR2 is SMNVEV (reference sequence). CDR3 length: 14 amino acids. Trimming removed 4 bases from V and 0 bases from J, with 9 bases in between. DNA for the CDR3: TGTGCCAGCAGTTCGGTAGGCCTGAACACTGAAGCTTTCTTT. Its translation: CASSSVGLNTEAFF.

The chain is built from TRBV11-2 and TRBJ2-1, with TRBD1 matching 7 bases. Germline lookup yields CDR1 SGHAT and CDR2 FQNNGV. The trim removed 5 bases at V and 7 bases at J, leaving 11 bases unmatched. This CDR3 is built from 15 residues. CDR3 bases: TGTGCCAGCAGCGACCGAGGGACAGCAATTAATGAGCAGTTCTTC. It translates to CASSDRGTAINEQFF. The complete variable domain, with remaining parts taken from reference TRBV11-2 and TRBJ2-1, reads EAGVAQSPRYKIIEKRQSVAFWCNPISGHATLYWYQQILGQGPKLLIQFQNNGVVDDSQLPKDRFSAERLKGVDSTLKIQPAKLEDSAVYLCASSDRGTAINEQFFGPGTRLTVL.

This clonotype was recorded many times. The chain has TRBV6-1 and TRBJ2-7; D is undetermined. The germline V gene encodes CDR1 MNHNS and CDR2 SASEGT. The CDR3 extends over 14 amino acids. Trimming left V 5 bases short and J 0 bases short, with 11 bases between. CDR3 sequence (DNA): TGTGCCAGCAGTACCACCGGAAGCTCCTACGAGCAGTACTTC. Its protein product is CASSTTGSSYEQYF.

This clonotype has only one observation. This may arise from a read error, as a much more abundant clone is one base away. The CDR3 does not end in the conserved phenylalanine or tryptophan, so this is likely a read error. The V call is TRBV2, the J call TRBJ1-1, with TRBD1 identical over 7 bases. The CDR3 is 16 residues long. Germline-derived CDR1 and CDR2 are SNHLY and FYNNEI. Trimming at V came to 6 bases and at J to 4 bases, leaving 14 bases not matched to a gene. The CDR3 here is CASSDSTGYGGTEAFL. The CDR3 coding sequence is TGTGCCAGCAGCGACTCGACAGGGTACGGAGGCACTGAAGCTTTCCTT.

V gene TRBV10-3 combines with J gene TRBJ1-1; possible D gene TRBD1, 6 bases. V was clipped by 7 bases and J by 0 bases, with 9 bases between them. The CDR3 runs 13 residues. Germline values: CDR1 ENHRY, CDR2 SYGVKD. In nucleotides, the CDR3 is TGTGCCATCAAGGGGGTCTTGAACACTGAAGCTTTCTTT. It codes for CAIKGVLNTEAFF.

V usage is TRBV27 and J usage is TRBJ1-3; D is ambiguous. Deletions cut 4 bases from V and 0 bases from J, with 7 bases between. The germline V gene has CDR1 MNHEY and CDR2 SMNVEV (reference sequence). The CDR3 is made up of 14 amino acids. The CDR3: CASSSISSGNTIYF. For the CDR3, the DNA is TGTGCCAGCAGTTCCATCAGCTCTGGAAACACCATATATTTT.

The table lists this clonotype with many counts. The rearrangement uses TRBV29-1 and TRBJ1-1, with 7 bases fitting TRBD1. CDR3 length: 13 amino acids. CDR1 and CDR2 from the germline V gene are SQVTM and ANQGSEA. V trimming: 5 bases; J trimming: 0 bases; junction bases outside the gene matches: 3. The CDR3 protein is CSVRQGLNTEAFF. DNA for the CDR3: TGCAGCGTTCGACAGGGACTGAACACTGAAGCTTTCTTT.

This clonotype was counted a few times. This chain links TRBV5-5 with TRBJ1-2, with a possible D match to TRBD1 (6 bases). Germline CDR1 is SGHKS and CDR2 is YYEKEE (reference sequence). This CDR3 contains 16 residues. V was pared by 3 bases and J by 6 bases, with 21 bases between. This CDR3 is CASSSGGWGRLNGYTF. The DNA for the CDR3 is TGTGCCAGCAGCTCGGGGGGCTGGGGGCGCCTCAATGGCTACACCTTC.

This clonotype was counted only a few times. This chain links TRBV2 with TRBJ1-1; 8 bases fit TRBD1. The CDR3 is 13 residues long. V trimming: 4 bases; J trimming: 4 bases; junction bases outside the gene matches: 2. Germline CDR1 reads SNHLY; CDR2 reads FYNNEI. CDR3 nucleotide sequence: TGTGCCAGCAGTGGGGGGACAGGCACTGAAGCTTTCTTT. This sequence encodes CASSGGTGTEAFF.